This T cell receptor (beta chain) was identified during a study of T cells after yellow fever vaccination. There are many counts of this clonotype. The germline V gene has CDR1 SGHRS and CDR2 YFSETQ. This CDR3 comprises 14 residues. Trimming stripped 5 bases from V and 4 bases from J, with 13 bases between. TCRdb re-analysed the 5' RACE reads in MiXCR, keeping a single row per CDR3 protein. This sample yields a few hundred thousand distinct CDR3 sequences, of which 9.5% to 13% are seen a single time; around 19% belongs to the top ten. The material sequenced was PBMCs, taken on the day of the first yellow fever vaccination. This receptor was taken from a man younger than 30 who received the YFV17D yellow fever vaccine. The chain uses TRBV5-1 and TRBJ2-1; D call uncertain. The CDR3 region is CASRLFDIYNEQFF. The DNA for the CDR3 is TGCGCCAGCAGACTATTTGACATATACAATGAGCAGTTCTTC. The variable domain in full, with the rest retrieved from reference TRBV5-1 and TRBJ2-1, is KAGVTQTPRYLIKTRGQQVTLSCSPISGHRSVSWYQQTPGQGLQFLFEYFSETQRNKGNFPGRFSGRQFSNSRSEMNVSTLELGDSALYLCASRLFDIYNEQFFGPGTRLTVL.